The rows below give T cell receptor beta chains drawn from one sample of a study of cytotoxic CD8 clonotypes in ibrutinib-treated CLL. The table came from immunoSEQ multiplex PCR; TCRdb's copy has only in-frame clones and leaves some out. The sample records about 300,000 clones, 60% to 80% being singletons. The input for sequencing was PBMCs, taken at disease progression, from a patient treated with ibrutinib. Receptors originate from a human donor with chronic lymphocytic leukemia. Both conserved end residues are part of each CDR3. D genes are given only for firm matches. Where a row states a size, it is once, few, many or the class of an expanded clone; other rows omit it.

size: few; J: TRBJ2-7; V: TRBV25-1; D: TRBD1; CDR3: CASYTGAEQYF; DNA: TGTGCCAGCTACACAGGGGCCGAGCAGTACTTC
size: .; J: TRBJ2-7; V: TRBV18; D: .; CDR3: CASSPGAGRTHEQYF; DNA: TGTGCCAGCTCACCAGGGGCAGGGAGAACCCACGAGCAGTACTTC
size: .; J: TRBJ2-7; V: TRBV4-1; D: TRBD1; CDR3: CASSPQWAGTGQIDRYF; DNA: TGCGCCAGCAGCCCTCAATGGGCCGGGACAGGGCAAATTGATCGGTACTTC
size: .; J: TRBJ2-5; V: TRBV5-1; D: .; CDR3: CASSPDRSQETQYF; DNA: TGCGCCAGCAGCCCCGACAGGAGCCAAGAGACCCAGTACTTC
size: .; J: TRBJ2-7; V: TRBV7-8; D: .; CDR3: CASSLGGSPSSYEQYF; DNA: TGTGCCAGCAGCTTAGGTGGCAGCCCTAGCTCCTACGAGCAGTACTTC
size: .; J: TRBJ2-1; V: TRBV10-1; D: TRBD2; CDR3: CASNSAGGLHNEQFF; DNA: TGCGCCAGCAATTCAGCGGGGGGTCTCCACAATGAGCAGTTCTTC
size: .; J: TRBJ2-3; V: TRBV5-1; D: TRBD2; CDR3: CASSIGLAGITDTQYF; DNA: TGCGCCAGCAGCATCGGACTAGCAGGTATCACAGATACGCAGTATTTT
size: .; J: TRBJ1-1; V: TRBV6-5; D: .; CDR3: CASSYSVNTEAFF; DNA: TGTGCCAGCAGTTACTCGGTGAACACTGAAGCTTTCTTT
size: .; J: TRBJ1-5; V: TRBV19; D: TRBD1; CDR3: CASSDRGRQPQHF; DNA: TGTGCCAGTAGCGACAGGGGCAGACAGCCCCAGCATTTT
size: .; J: TRBJ1-6; V: TRBV18; D: .; CDR3: CASSLRDRDTPLHF; DNA: TGTGCCAGCTCCCTCCGGGACCGCGATACACCCCTCCACTTT
size: .; J: TRBJ1-1; V: TRBV6-1; D: .; CDR3: CASRTSGPLNTEAFF; DNA: TGTGCCAGCAGGACTTCAGGGCCCCTGAACACTGAAGCTTTCTTT
size: .; J: TRBJ2-1; V: TRBV7-9; D: .; CDR3: CASSPGGGYNEQFF; DNA: TGTGCCAGCAGCCCCGGGGGCGGCTACAATGAGCAGTTCTTC
size: once; J: TRBJ1-6; V: TRBV18; D: .; CDR3: CASSPRGGDSPLHF; DNA: TGTGCCAGCTCACCACGGGGAGGAGATTCACCCCTCCACTTT
size: .; J: TRBJ2-7; V: TRBV14; D: .; CDR3: CASSLLPGNEQYF; DNA: TGTGCCAGCAGCCTCCTCCCAGGAAACGAGCAGTACTTC
size: few; J: TRBJ2-3; V: TRBV19; D: .; CDR3: CASNEGGTDTQYF; DNA: TGTGCCAGTAATGAGGGGGGCACAGATACGCAGTATTTT
size: .; J: TRBJ2-5; V: TRBV7-2; D: TRBD2; CDR3: CASSLTGGKETQYF; DNA: TGTGCCAGCAGCTTAACGGGAGGGAAAGAGACCCAGTACTTC
size: once; J: TRBJ2-7; V: TRBV6-5; D: .; CDR3: CASRRTASYEQYF; DNA: TGTGCCAGCAGGCGGACCGCATCCTACGAGCAGTACTTC
size: once; J: TRBJ1-2; V: TRBV18; D: TRBD1; CDR3: CASSGGQGYGYTF; DNA: TGTGCCAGCTCGGGGGGACAGGGTTATGGCTACACCTTC
size: .; J: TRBJ1-2; V: TRBV7-9; D: .; CDR3: CASSRGLGEEGYGYTF; DNA: TGTGCCAGCAGCAGAGGGCTTGGGGAGGAGGGCTATGGCTACACCTTC
size: few; J: TRBJ2-1; V: TRBV15; D: .; CDR3: CATSRHTLAEQFF; DNA: TGTGCCACCAGCAGACACACTCTAGCTGAGCAGTTCTTC
size: once; J: TRBJ2-3; V: TRBV9; D: TRBD2; CDR3: CASSVDSGRVADTQYF; DNA: TGTGCCAGCAGCGTAGATAGCGGGAGGGTGGCAGATACGCAGTATTTT
size: .; J: TRBJ2-2; V: TRBV5-1; D: TRBD2; CDR3: CASSSIAGVPNTGELFF; DNA: TGCGCCAGCAGCAGTATAGCGGGAGTCCCGAACACCGGGGAGCTGTTTTTT
size: .; J: TRBJ1-5; V: TRBV18; D: .; CDR3: CASSPLGGVQPQHF; DNA: TGTGCCAGCTCACCACTGGGTGGGGTCCAGCCCCAGCATTTT
size: .; J: TRBJ2-7; V: TRBV18; D: TRBD1; CDR3: CASSPLDRGYEQYF; DNA: TGTGCCAGCTCACCCCTGGACAGGGGATACGAGCAGTACTTC
size: .; J: TRBJ2-2; V: TRBV7-2; D: TRBD2; CDR3: CASSLARGGFPGELFF; DNA: TGTGCCAGCAGCTTAGCGCGGGGGGGGTTCCCCGGGGAGCTGTTTTTT
size: once; J: TRBJ2-7; V: TRBV6-5; D: TRBD2; CDR3: CASSYAGGPPYEQYF; DNA: TGTGCCAGCAGTTACGCGGGAGGGCCCCCCTACGAGCAGTACTTC
size: .; J: TRBJ1-1; V: TRBV7-9; D: .; CDR3: CASSLLPGARTEAFF; DNA: TGTGCCAGCAGCCTCCTCCCGGGGGCGCGCACTGAAGCTTTCTTT
size: .; J: TRBJ2-7; V: TRBV19; D: TRBD1; CDR3: CASSIDRGDEQYF; DNA: TGTGCCAGTAGTATCGACAGGGGCGACGAGCAGTACTTC
size: once; J: TRBJ2-4; V: TRBV7-8; D: .; CDR3: CASSLRGRIAKNIQYF; DNA: TGTGCCAGCAGCTTAAGGGGGAGGATAGCCAAAAACATTCAGTACTTC
size: once; J: TRBJ2-7; V: TRBV5-1; D: .; CDR3: CASSPDGGFYEQYF; DNA: TGCGCCAGCAGCCCGGACGGCGGATTCTACGAGCAGTACTTC
size: .; J: TRBJ2-5; V: TRBV7-9; D: TRBD1; CDR3: CASSPVGQDQETQYF; DNA: TGTGCCAGCAGCCCCGTGGGACAGGACCAAGAGACCCAGTACTTC
size: .; J: TRBJ2-2; V: TRBV4-1; D: TRBD2; CDR3: CASTRGGPYTGELFF; DNA: TGCGCCAGCACCCGGGGGGGGCCCTACACCGGGGAGCTGTTTTTT
size: .; J: TRBJ2-4; V: TRBV11-2; D: .; CDR3: CASSPQLAKNIQYF; DNA: TGTGCCAGCAGTCCACAGTTAGCCAAAAACATTCAGTACTTC
size: .; J: TRBJ2-2; V: TRBV5-1; D: TRBD2; CDR3: CASSLARGDTGELFF; DNA: TGCGCCAGCAGCTTGGCTCGGGGGGACACCGGGGAGCTGTTTTTT
size: .; J: TRBJ2-4; V: TRBV7-2; D: TRBD1; CDR3: CASSSRIRDRKNIQYF; DNA: TGTGCCAGCAGCTCCAGAATCCGGGACAGGAAAAACATTCAGTACTTC
size: .; J: TRBJ2-3; V: TRBV4-1; D: .; CDR3: CASSQPDRPLTDTQYF; DNA: TGCGCCAGCAGCCAACCAGACAGACCCCTCACAGATACGCAGTATTTT
size: .; J: TRBJ2-3; V: TRBV7-6; D: .; CDR3: CASSARWTLSVTDTQYF; DNA: TGTGCCAGCAGCGCCCGATGGACCTTGTCGGTCACAGATACGCAGTATTTT
size: .; J: TRBJ2-2; V: TRBV4-3; D: TRBD1; CDR3: CASSGQGRTGELFF; DNA: TGCGCCAGCAGCGGACAGGGAAGGACCGGGGAGCTGTTTTTT
size: .; J: TRBJ2-1; V: TRBV7-9; D: .; CDR3: CASSLEWSNEQFF; DNA: TGTGCCAGCAGCTTAGAATGGAGCAATGAGCAGTTCTTC
size: .; J: TRBJ2-7; V: TRBV9; D: TRBD2; CDR3: CASSVGAGVDEQYF; DNA: TGTGCCAGCAGCGTAGGCGCGGGAGTGGACGAGCAGTACTTC
size: once; J: TRBJ2-7; V: TRBV2; D: .; CDR3: CASTSPGSYEQYF; DNA: TGTGCCAGCACGAGCCCTGGCTCCTACGAGCAGTACTTC
size: .; J: TRBJ2-3; V: TRBV11-2; D: .; CDR3: CASSLADGTDTQYF; DNA: TGTGCCAGCAGCTTAGCCGATGGCACAGATACGCAGTATTTT
size: once; J: TRBJ1-2; V: TRBV2; D: TRBD1; CDR3: CASSEEGALLDGYTF; DNA: TGTGCCAGCAGTGAGGAGGGGGCGTTACTTGATGGCTACACCTTC
size: .; J: TRBJ2-5; V: TRBV5-4; D: .; CDR3: CASSLWGVRTGWETQYF; DNA: TGTGCCAGCAGCTTGTGGGGGGTTCGAACAGGGTGGGAGACCCAGTACTTC
size: .; J: TRBJ1-2; V: TRBV20-1; D: .; CDR3: CSAGKGETQTF; DNA: TGCAGTGCTGGAAAGGGGGAGACCCAGACCTTC
size: .; J: TRBJ1-1; V: TRBV2; D: .; CDR3: CASTPTGTNTEAFF; DNA: TGTGCCAGCACGCCGACTGGGACGAACACTGAAGCTTTCTTT
size: few; J: TRBJ1-3; V: TRBV5-1; D: .; CDR3: CASSLGGGNTIYF; DNA: TGCGCCAGCAGCTTGGGAGGTGGAAACACCATATATTTT
size: .; J: TRBJ2-1; V: TRBV4-3; D: TRBD1; CDR3: CASSQETGTGVGNEQFF; DNA: TGCGCCAGCAGCCAAGAAACCGGGACAGGGGTCGGTAATGAGCAGTTCTTC
size: .; J: TRBJ2-5; V: TRBV7-6; D: TRBD1; CDR3: CASSLGTGQETQYF; DNA: TGTGCCAGCAGCTTAGGGACAGGCCAAGAGACCCAGTACTTC
size: .; J: TRBJ2-3; V: TRBV9; D: TRBD2; CDR3: CASSQGLDSTDTQYF; DNA: TGTGCCAGCAGCCAAGGACTAGATAGCACAGATACGCAGTATTTT
size: few; J: TRBJ1-3; V: TRBV19; D: .; CDR3: CASTRGGNTIYF; DNA: TGTGCCAGTACCAGGGGCGGAAACACCATATATTTT
size: .; J: TRBJ2-3; V: TRBV2; D: TRBD2; CDR3: CASSGPGLAGTSDTQYF; DNA: TGTGCCAGCAGTGGCCCAGGACTAGCGGGGACCTCGGATACGCAGTATTTT